The source of this T cell receptor (beta chain) is a study of shared clonotypes between healthy human individuals (dated by TCRdb to the early 2020s). Regarding the complete study: The cohort included three men and two women between 18 and 49 years of age. For each donor, CD4 naive and CD4 memory were each run on three plates, CD8 naive on two plates, and CD8 memory on one plate. To estimate repertoire size and how much clonotype sharing occurs between individuals, the study deeply sequenced the blood TCR repertoires of about five healthy adults. Libraries were prepared and TCR repertoires were sequenced by different laboratories using diverse techniques, in order to increase sequencing depth and limit assay-specific biases. Per donor, leukapheresis produced somewhere between about 0.8 and 9 billion PBMCs.

TCR CDR3 regions were amplified from genomic DNA by multiplex PCR using the deep immunoSEQ assay. Extracted genomic DNA from each cell subset was spread evenly across all wells of several immunoSEQ 96-well plates, with each plate serving as a replicate. For sorted subsets, about 200 ng genomic DNA, equal to 30,000 or so T cell genomes, was loaded into each replicate PCR. Purified libraries were measured with a Qubit 3.0 fluorometer, size-checked on a Bioanalyzer 2100, and measured again with the KAPA Library Quantification kit. Each immunoSEQ 96-well plate was sequenced on its own single-read 150-cycle Illumina NextSeq 550 flow cell. Regarding the original processing steps: Because the immunoSEQ output included only junctional sequences and no quality scores, the filtering could not be the same as the filtering used for full-length reads. Sequences were annotated with PyIR, a Python wrapper for IgBLAST v1.9, and V/J genes and CDR3 were assigned using IMGT germline references. Reads with weak V/J assignments (E-value above 1e-6), missing CDR3, stop codons, out-of-frame junctions, or ambiguous translated residues were removed. V3J clonotypes were defined by identical inferred V gene, J gene, and CDR3 amino acid sequence. Percentage overlap between repertoires was computed as shared unique clonotypes divided by the size of the smaller repertoire. Richness of each repertoire was evaluated using RTK rarefaction, the Chao1 estimator, and Recon v2.1 estimates of unobserved clonotypes. For all TCRbeta clonotypes obtained by the gDNA method from several donors, generation probabilities were computed with OLGA. The table was pulled from immuneACCESS by TCRdb, which kept in-frame rearrangements only. Such tables lose some clones; where checked, under half of the loss comes from unresolved V genes, and the rest has no known cause. V, J and clone size derive from that table, while D and trimming were established from the DNA sequence. This sample lists more than 1.2 million clones; less than 99% were detected once. In total, the top ten clones hold 0.36% of the sample.

Concerning this clone: This receptor's antigen is unknown. No quality values exist for individual bases; no much larger clone is one base distant.

Broad study findings and their caveats: Clonotypes shared by all four sorted-subset donors showed higher generation probabilities than non-shared clonotypes. Sharing across several donors was observed for about 5% of naive CD4, over 3% of naive CD8, over 2% of memory CD4, and around 0.44% of memory CD8 clonotypes. Incomplete sequencing was indicated by rarefaction of sorted-subset datasets, despite the large sequencing depth. Sampling was restricted to blood, and TCR repertoires in tissue are likely to differ from TCR repertoires in blood. Larger estimated clonotype richness was generally found for naive subsets than for memory subsets. The small number of donors limited the genetic and exposure-history diversity represented. Based on pairwise subsampling, the degree of clonotype sharing among donors was expected to be affected by sequencing depth.

The donors were healthy, HIV-negative adults with no recently reported acute infections or vaccinations. Every donor was a Caucasian adult living in Nashville, Tennessee, USA. CD4+ T cells were enriched by magnetic negative selection, after which naive cells were positively selected on CD45RA and the negative fraction was taken as the memory subset. After blood collection by leukapheresis, PBMCs were isolated using Ficoll-Histopaque density gradient centrifugation and then cryopreserved in the vapor phase of liquid nitrogen. Analytical flow cytometry was used to check the purity and quantity of every magnetically sorted T cell population. From each sorted fraction, genomic DNA was isolated and quantified by UV absorbance on a Nanodrop 2000c. Material: naive CD4+ T cells sorted from blood. In light of the paper, this sample's cell subset or site label describes: CD45RA+ positively selected. The TCR sequence derives from a young man in good health.

The DNA sequence is as follows: TGCGCCAGCAGCGGGGCGCCCTCTGGAAACACCATATATTTT. This is translated as CASSGAPSGNTIYF. Recombination connected TRBV5-1 to TRBJ1-3; the D segment could be TRBD1, given 5 matching bases. The CDR3 runs 14 residues from the cysteine to the phenylalanine. CDR3 DNA only is kept here, 42 bases in frame from base 1. CDR1 is given as SGHRS and CDR2 as YFSETQ, both from the germline V gene. Relative to germline, V is 4 bases shorter and J is 0 bases shorter, with 8 bases between their ends.